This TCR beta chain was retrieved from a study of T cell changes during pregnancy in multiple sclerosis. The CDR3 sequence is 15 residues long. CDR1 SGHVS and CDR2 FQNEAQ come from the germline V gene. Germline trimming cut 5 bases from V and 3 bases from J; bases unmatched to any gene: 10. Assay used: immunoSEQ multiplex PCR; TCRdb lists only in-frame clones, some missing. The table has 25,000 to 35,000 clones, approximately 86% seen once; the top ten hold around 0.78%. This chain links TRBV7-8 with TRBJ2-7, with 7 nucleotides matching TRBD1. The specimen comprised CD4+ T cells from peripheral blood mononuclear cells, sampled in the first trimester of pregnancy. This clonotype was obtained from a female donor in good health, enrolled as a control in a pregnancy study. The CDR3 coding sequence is TGTGCCAGCAGCCTAGAGACAGGGTATGGCTACGAGCAGTACTTC. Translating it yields CASSLETGYGYEQYF.